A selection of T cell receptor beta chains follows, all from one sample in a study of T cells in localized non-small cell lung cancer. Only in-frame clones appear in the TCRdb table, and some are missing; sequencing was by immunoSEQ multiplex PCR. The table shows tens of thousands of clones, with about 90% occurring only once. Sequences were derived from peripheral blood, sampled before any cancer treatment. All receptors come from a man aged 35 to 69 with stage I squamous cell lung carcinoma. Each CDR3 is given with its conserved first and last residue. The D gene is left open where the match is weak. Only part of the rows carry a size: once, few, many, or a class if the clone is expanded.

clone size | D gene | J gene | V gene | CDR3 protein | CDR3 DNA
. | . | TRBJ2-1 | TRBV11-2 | CASSPIRTSSYNEQFF | TGTGCCAGCAGCCCCATCCGAACCAGCTCCTACAATGAGCAGTTCTTC
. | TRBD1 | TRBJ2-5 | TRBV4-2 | CASSQVRDRGDKETQYF | TGTGCCAGCAGCCAAGTCCGGGACAGGGGGGACAAAGAGACCCAGTACTTC
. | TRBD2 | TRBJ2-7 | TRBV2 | CASRGQRLAGAYEQYF | TGTGCCAGCAGGGGGCAGAGACTAGCGGGAGCCTACGAGCAGTACTTC
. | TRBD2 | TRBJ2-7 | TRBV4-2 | CASSQGRREDWNSYEQYF | TGTGCCAGCAGCCAAGGGCGGCGGGAGGATTGGAATTCCTACGAGCAGTACTTC
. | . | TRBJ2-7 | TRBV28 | CASSWGSGNEQYF | TGTGCCAGCAGTTGGGGGTCGGGCAACGAGCAGTACTTC
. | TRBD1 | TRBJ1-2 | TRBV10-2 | CASSGQGDNYGYTF | TGCGCCAGCAGTGGACAGGGGGATAACTATGGCTACACCTTC
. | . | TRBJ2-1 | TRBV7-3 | CASSLEGNNEQFF | TGTGCCAGCAGCTTAGAGGGTAACAATGAGCAGTTCTTC
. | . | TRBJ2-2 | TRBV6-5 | CASSPRNTGELFF | TGTGCCAGCAGCCCTAGGAACACCGGGGAGCTGTTTTTT
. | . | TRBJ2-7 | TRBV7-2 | CASRPSVGSYEQYF | TGTGCCAGCAGGCCCTCAGTCGGGTCCTACGAGCAGTACTTC
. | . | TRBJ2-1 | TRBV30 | CAWSSNRLKDNGEQFF | TGTGCCTGGAGCAGCAATCGACTCAAGGATAATGGTGAGCAGTTCTTC
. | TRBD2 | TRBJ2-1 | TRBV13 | CASSQPTGLAGGEDEQFF | TGTGCCAGCAGCCAACCCACCGGACTAGCGGGAGGGGAGGATGAGCAGTTCTTC
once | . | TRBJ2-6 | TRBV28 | CAGSSGSGANVLTF | TGTGCCGGATCTTCGGGCTCTGGGGCCAACGTCCTGACTTTC
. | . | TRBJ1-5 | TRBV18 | CASSPSGANQPQHF | TGTGCCAGCTCACCGTCCGGGGCCAATCAGCCCCAGCATTTT
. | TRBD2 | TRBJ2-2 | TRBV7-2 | CASIRVTSGSRGTGELFF | TGTGCCAGCATCCGCGTGACTAGCGGGAGCCGCGGCACCGGGGAGCTGTTTTTT
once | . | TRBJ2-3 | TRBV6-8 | CASSSTDTQYF | TGTGCCAGCAGTTCTACAGATACGCAGTATTTT
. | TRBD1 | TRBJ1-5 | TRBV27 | CASSTIQGANQSQHF | TGTGCCAGCAGTACGATACAGGGGGCGAATCAGTCCCAGCATTTT
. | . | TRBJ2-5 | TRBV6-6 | CASSYSDETQYF | TGTGCCAGCAGTTACTCGGATGAGACCCAGTACTTC
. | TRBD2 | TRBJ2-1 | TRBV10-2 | CASSEWGLAGTYNEQFF | TGCGCCAGCAGTGAGTGGGGACTAGCGGGGACCTACAATGAGCAGTTCTTC
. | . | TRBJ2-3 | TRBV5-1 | CASSLVSPSTDTQYF | TGCGCCAGCAGCTTGGTTTCGCCTAGCACAGATACGCAGTATTTT
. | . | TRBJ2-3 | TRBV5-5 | CASSPGSGAQYF | TGTGCCAGCAGCCCTGGGTCAGGGGCGCAGTATTTT
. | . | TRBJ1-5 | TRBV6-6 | CASSYEQGSTQPQHF | TGTGCCAGCAGTTACGAGCAGGGGTCCACTCAGCCCCAGCATTTT
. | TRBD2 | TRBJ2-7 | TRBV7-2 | CASSISGSPYEQYF | TGTGCCAGCAGTATTAGCGGGAGCCCCTACGAGCAGTACTTC
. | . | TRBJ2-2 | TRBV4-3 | CASSQVRRTGRAGELFF | TGCGCCAGCAGCCAAGTAAGGAGGACAGGGAGGGCCGGGGAGCTGTTTTTT
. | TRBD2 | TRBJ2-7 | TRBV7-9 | CASSRTVEAGGPHEQYF | TGTGCCAGCAGCCGGACGGTCGAAGCGGGAGGGCCCCACGAGCAGTACTTC
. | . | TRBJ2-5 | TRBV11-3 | CASSLGGPAGGETQYF | TGTGCCAGCAGCTTAGGAGGCCCCGCAGGAGGGGAGACCCAGTACTTC
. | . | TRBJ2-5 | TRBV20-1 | CSALLETQYF | TGCAGTGCCCTCCTAGAGACCCAGTACTTC
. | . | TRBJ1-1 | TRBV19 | CASSNSPGWYTEAFF | TGTGCCAGTAGTAATTCGCCAGGGTGGTACACTGAAGCTTTCTTT
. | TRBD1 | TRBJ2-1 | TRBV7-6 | CASSPDRGEQFF | TGTGCCAGCAGCCCTGACAGGGGTGAGCAGTTCTTC
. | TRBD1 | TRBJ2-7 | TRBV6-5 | CASKDRGPSGEQYF | TGTGCCAGCAAGGACAGGGGCCCATCAGGCGAGCAGTACTTC
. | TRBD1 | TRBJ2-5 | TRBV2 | CASRNQGAHQETQYF | TGTGCCAGCAGGAATCAGGGGGCGCATCAGGAGACCCAGTACTTC
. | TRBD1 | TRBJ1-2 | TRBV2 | CASCPGQGYGYTF | TGTGCCTCTTGTCCGGGACAGGGCTATGGCTACACCTTC
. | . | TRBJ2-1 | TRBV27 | CASSLAVLNEQFF | TGTGCCAGCAGTTTGGCCGTCCTCAATGAGCAGTTCTTC
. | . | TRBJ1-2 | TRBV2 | CASPQNRAEGGGYTF | TGTGCCAGTCCACAAAACAGGGCCGAGGGTGGGGGCTACACCTTC
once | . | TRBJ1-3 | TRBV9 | CASSGGGQDSGNTIYF | TGTGCCAGCAGCGGAGGGGGGCAGGACTCTGGAAACACCATATATTTT
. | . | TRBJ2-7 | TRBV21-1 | CASSKAATGYEQYF | TGTGCCAGCAGCAAAGCAGCGACAGGCTACGAGCAGTACTTC
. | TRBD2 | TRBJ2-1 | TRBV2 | CASRNGEGLIEQFF | TGTGCCAGCAGGAACGGGGAGGGCCTAATTGAGCAGTTCTTC
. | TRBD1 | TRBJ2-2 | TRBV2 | CASKGQKNTGELFF | TGTGCCAGCAAGGGACAGAAGAACACCGGGGAGCTGTTTTTT
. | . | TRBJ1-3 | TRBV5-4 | CASSQDPPAGTGNTIYF | TGTGCCAGCAGCCAAGACCCACCGGCAGGGACTGGAAACACCATATATTTT
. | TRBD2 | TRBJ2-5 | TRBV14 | CASRSTSGTETQYF | TGTGCCAGCAGGAGCACTAGCGGGACTGAGACCCAGTACTTC
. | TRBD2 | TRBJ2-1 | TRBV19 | CASSTPGLAGNNEQFF | TGTGCCAGTAGTACCCCCGGACTAGCGGGCAACAATGAGCAGTTCTTC
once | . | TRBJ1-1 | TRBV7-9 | CASNQNGGNTEAFF | TGTGCCAGCAACCAGAATGGGGGGAACACTGAAGCTTTCTTT